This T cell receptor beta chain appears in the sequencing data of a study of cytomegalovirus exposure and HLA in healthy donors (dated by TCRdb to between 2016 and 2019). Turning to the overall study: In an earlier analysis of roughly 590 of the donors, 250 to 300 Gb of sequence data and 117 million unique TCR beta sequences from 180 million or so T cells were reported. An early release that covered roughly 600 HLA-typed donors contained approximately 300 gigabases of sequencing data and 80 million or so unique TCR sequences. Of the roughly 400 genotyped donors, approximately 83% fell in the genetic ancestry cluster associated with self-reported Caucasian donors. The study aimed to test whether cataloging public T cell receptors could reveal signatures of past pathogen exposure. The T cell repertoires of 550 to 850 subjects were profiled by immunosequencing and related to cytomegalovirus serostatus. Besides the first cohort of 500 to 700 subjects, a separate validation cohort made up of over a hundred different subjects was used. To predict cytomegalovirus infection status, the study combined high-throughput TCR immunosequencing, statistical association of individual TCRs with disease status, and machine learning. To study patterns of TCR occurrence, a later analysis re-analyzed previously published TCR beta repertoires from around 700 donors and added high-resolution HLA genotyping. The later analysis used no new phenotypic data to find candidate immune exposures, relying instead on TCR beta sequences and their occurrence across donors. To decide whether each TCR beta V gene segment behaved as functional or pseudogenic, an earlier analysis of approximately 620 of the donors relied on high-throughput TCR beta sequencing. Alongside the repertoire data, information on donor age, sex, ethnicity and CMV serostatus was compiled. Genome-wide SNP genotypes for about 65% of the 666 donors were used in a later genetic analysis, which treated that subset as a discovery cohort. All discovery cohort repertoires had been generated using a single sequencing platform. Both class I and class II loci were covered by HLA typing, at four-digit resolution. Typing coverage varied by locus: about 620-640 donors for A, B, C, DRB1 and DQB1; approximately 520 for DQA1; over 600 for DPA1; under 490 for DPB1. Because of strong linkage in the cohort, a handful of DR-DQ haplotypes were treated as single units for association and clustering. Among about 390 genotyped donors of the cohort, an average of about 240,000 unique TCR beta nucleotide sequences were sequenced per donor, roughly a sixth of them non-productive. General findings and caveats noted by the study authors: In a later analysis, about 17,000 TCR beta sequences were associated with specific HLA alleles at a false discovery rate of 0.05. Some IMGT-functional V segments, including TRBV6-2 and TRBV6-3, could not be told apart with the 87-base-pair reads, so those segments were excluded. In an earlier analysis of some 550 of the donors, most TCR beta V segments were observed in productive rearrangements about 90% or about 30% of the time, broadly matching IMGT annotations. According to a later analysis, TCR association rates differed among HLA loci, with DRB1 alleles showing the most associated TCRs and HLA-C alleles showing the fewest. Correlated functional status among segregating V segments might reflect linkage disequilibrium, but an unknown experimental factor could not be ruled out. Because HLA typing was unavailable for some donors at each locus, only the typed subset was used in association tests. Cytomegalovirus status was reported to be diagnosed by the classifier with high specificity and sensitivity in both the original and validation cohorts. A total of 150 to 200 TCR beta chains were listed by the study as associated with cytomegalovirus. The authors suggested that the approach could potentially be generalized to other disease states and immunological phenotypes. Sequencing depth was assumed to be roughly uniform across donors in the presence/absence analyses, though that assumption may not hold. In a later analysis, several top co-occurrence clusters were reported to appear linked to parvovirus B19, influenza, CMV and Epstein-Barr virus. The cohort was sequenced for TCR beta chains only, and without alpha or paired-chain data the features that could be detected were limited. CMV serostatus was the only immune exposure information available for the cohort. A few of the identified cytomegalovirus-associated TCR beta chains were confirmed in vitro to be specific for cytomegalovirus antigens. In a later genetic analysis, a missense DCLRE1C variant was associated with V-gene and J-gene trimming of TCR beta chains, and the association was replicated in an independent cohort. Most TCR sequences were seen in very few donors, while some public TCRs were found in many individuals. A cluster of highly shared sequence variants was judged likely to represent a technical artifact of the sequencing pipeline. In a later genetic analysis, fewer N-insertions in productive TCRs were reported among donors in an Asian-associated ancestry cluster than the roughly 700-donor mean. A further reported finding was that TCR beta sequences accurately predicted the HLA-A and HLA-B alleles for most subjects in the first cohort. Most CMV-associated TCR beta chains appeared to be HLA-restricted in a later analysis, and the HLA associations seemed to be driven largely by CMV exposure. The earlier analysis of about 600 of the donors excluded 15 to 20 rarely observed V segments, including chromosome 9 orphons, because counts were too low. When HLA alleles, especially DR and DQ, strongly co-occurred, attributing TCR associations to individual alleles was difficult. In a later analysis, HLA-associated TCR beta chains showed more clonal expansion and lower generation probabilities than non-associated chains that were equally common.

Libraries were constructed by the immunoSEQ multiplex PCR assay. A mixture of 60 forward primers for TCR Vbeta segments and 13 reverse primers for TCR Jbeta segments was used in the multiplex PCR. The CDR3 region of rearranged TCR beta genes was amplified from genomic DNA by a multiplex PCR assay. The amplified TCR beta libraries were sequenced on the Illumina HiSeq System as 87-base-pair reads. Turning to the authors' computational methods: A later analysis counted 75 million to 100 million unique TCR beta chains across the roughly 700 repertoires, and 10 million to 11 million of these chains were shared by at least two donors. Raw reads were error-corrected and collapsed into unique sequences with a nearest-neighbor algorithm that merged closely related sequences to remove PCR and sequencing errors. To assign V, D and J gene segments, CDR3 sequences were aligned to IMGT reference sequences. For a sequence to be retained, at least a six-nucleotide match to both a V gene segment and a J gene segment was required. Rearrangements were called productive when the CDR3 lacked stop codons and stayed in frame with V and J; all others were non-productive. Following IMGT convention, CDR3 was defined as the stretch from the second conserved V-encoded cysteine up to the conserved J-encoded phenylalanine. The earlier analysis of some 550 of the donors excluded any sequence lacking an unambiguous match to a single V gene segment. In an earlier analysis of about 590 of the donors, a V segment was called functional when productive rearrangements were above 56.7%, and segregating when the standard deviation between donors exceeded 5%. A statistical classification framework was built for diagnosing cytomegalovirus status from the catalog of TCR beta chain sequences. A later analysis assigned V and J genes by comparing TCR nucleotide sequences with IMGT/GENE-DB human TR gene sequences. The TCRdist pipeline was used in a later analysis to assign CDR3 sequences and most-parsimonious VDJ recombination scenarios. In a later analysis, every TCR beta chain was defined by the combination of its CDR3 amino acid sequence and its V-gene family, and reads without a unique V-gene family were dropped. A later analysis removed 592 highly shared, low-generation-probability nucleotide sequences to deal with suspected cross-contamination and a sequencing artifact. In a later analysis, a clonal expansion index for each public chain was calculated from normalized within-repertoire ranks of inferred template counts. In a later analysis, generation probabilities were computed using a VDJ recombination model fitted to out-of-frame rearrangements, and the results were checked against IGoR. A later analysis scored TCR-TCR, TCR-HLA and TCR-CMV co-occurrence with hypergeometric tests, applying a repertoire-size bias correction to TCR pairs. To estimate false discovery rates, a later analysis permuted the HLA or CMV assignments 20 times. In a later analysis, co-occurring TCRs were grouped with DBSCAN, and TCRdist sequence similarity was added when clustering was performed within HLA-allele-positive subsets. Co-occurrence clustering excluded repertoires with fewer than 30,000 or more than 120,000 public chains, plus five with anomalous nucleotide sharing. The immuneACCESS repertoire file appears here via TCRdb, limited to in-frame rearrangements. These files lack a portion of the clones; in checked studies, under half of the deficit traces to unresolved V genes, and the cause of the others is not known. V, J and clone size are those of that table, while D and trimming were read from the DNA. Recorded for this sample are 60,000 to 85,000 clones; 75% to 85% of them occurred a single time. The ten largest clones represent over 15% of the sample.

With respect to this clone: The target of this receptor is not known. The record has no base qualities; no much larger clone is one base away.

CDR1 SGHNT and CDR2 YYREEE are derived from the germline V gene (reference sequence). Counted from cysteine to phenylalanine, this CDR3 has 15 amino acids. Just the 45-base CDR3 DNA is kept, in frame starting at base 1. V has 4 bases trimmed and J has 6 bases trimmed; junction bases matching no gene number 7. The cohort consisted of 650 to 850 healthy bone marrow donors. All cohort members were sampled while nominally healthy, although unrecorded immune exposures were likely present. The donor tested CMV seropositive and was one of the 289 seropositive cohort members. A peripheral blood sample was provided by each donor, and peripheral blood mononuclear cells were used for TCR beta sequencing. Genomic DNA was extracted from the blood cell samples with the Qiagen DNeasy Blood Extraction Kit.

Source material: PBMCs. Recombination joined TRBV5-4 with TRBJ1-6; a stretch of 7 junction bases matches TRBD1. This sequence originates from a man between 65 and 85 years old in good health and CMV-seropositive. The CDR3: CASSPGQLINSPLHF. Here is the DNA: TGTGCCAGCAGCCCGGGACAGCTCATTAATTCACCCCTCCACTTT.